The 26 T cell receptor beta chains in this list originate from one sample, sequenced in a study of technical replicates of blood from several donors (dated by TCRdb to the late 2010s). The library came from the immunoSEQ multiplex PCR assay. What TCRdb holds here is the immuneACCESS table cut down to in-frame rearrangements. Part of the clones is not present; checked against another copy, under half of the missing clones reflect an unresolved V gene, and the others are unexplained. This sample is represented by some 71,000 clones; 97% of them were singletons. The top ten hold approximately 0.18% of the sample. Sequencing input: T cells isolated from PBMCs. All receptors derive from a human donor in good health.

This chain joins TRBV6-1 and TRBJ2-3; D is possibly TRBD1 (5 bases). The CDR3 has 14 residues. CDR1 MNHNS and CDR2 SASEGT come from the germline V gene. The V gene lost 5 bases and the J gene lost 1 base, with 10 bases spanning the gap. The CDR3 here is CASSQGWGTDTQYF. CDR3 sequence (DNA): TGTGCCAGCAGTCAGGGTTGGGGCACAGATACGCAGTATTTT.

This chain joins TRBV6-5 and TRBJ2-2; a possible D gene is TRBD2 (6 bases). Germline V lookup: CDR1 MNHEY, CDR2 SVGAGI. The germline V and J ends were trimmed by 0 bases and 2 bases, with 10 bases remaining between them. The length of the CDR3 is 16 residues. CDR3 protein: CASSYSGGFNTGELFF. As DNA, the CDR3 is TGTGCCAGCAGTTACTCTGGGGGGTTTAACACCGGGGAGCTGTTTTTT.

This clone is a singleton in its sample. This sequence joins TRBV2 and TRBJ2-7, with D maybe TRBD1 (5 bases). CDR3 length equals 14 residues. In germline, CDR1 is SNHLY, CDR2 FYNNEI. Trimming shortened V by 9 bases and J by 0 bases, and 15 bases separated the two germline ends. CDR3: CASRSTVLSYEQYF. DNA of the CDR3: TGTGCCAGTCGCTCGACAGTCCTCTCCTACGAGCAGTACTTC.

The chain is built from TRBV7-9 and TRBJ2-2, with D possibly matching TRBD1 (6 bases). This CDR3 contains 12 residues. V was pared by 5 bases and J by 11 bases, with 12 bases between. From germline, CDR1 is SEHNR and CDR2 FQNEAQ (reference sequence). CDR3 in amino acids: CASSPQQGELFF. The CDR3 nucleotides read TGTGCCAGCAGCCCGCAACAGGGTGAGCTGTTTTTT.

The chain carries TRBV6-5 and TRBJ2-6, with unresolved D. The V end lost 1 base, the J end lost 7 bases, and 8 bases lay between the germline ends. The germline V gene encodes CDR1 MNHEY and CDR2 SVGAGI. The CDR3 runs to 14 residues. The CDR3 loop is CASSYYRRANVLTF. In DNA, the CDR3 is TGTGCCAGCAGTTACTACCGGAGAGCCAACGTCCTGACTTTC.

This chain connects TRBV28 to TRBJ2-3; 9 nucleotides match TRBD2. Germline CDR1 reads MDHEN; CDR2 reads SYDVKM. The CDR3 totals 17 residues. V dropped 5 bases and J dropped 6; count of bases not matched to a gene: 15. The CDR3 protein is CASSPPGLAVVGDTQYF. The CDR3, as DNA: TGTGCCAGCAGTCCTCCGGGACTAGCCGTGGTAGGGGATACGCAGTATTTT.

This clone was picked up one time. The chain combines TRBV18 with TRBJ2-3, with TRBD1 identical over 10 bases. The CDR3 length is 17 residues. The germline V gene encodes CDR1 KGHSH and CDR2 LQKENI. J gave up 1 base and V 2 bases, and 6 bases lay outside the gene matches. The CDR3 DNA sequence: TGTGCCAGCTCACCAGGAACCGGGACAGGGGGCACAGATACGCAGTATTTT. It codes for CASSPGTGTGGTDTQYF.

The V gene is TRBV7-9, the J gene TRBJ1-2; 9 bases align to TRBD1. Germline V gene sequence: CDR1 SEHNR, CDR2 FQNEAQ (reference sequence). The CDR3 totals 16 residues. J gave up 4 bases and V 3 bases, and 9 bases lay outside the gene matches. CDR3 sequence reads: CASSLPTGGSSYGYTF. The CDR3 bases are TGTGCCAGCAGCTTGCCTACAGGGGGCTCCAGCTATGGCTACACCTTC.

As DNA, the CDR3 is TGTGCCAGCAGCTTGGGGGGCTTAGCCTATGGCTACACCTTC. It encodes CASSLGGLAYGYTF. V is TRBV5-6 and J is TRBJ1-2; weak D call: TRBD1 (5 bases). Trimming cost V 0 bases and J 4 bases, with 10 bases left between them. The germline gives CDR1 SGHDT, CDR2 YYEEEE. The CDR3 is 14 amino acids.

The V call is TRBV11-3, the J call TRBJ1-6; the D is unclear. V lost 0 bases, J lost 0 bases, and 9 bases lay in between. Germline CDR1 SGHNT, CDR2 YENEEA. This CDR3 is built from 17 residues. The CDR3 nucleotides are TGTGCCAGCAGCTTAGATTACGCGAGCTCCTATAATTCACCCCTCCACTTT. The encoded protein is CASSLDYASSYNSPLHF.

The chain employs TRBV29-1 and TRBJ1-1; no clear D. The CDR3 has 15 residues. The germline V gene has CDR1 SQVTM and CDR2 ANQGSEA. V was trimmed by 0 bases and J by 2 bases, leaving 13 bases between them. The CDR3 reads CSVEDTRGGNTEAFF. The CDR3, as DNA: TGCAGCGTTGAAGATACCCGGGGAGGAAACACTGAAGCTTTCTTT.

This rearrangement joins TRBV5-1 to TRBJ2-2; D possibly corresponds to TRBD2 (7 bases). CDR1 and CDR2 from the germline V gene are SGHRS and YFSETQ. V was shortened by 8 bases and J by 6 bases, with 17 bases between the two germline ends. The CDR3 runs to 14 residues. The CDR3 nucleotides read TGCGCCAGTACAACTCCGGGGGGCCCCGGGGAGCTGTTTTTT. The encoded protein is CASTTPGGPGELFF.

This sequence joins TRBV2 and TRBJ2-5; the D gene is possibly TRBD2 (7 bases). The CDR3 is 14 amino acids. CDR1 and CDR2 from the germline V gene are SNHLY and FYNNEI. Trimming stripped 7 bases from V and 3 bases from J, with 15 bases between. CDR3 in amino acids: CASNTGGAEETQYF. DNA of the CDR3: TGTGCCAGCAATACGGGGGGCGCAGAAGAGACCCAGTACTTC.

CDR3 amino acids: CASSPAGQGYGYTF. Here the CDR3 DNA reads TGTGCCAGCAGCCCGGCGGGACAGGGCTATGGCTACACCTTC. The V call is TRBV7-9, the J call TRBJ1-2, with 9 bases aligning to TRBD1. Trimming at V came to 5 bases and at J to 4 bases, leaving 5 bases not matched to a gene. The CDR3 totals 14 residues. Per the germline V gene, CDR1 is SEHNR and CDR2 is FQNEAQ (reference sequence).

In DNA, the CDR3 is TGCGCCAGCAGCTTGGCCTTGTTGAACCGCGACACAGATACGCAGTATTTT. This codes for CASSLALLNRDTDTQYF. The chain is built from TRBV5-1 and TRBJ2-3; D not certain. The CDR3 has 17 amino acids. Per the germline V gene, CDR1 is SGHRS and CDR2 is YFSETQ. V shed 0 bases and J shed 2 bases, with 16 bases lying between them.

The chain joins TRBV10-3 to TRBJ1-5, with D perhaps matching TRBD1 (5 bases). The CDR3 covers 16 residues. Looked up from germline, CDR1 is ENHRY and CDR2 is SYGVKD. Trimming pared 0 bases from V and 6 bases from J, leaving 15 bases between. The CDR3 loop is CAISESLGGSVQPQHF. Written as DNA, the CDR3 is TGTGCCATCAGTGAGTCTCTCGGGGGGTCAGTTCAGCCCCAGCATTTT.

CDR3 loop: CASSFRTSGGTGELFF. The DNA for the CDR3 is TGCGCCAGCAGCTTTCGGACTAGCGGGGGCACCGGGGAGCTGTTTTTT. This chain connects TRBV5-1 to TRBJ2-2; 13 bases fit TRBD2. CDR3 length: 16 amino acids. Trimming cost V 2 bases and J 4 bases; bases outside gene matches: 2. CDR1 SGHRS and CDR2 YFSETQ come from the germline V gene.

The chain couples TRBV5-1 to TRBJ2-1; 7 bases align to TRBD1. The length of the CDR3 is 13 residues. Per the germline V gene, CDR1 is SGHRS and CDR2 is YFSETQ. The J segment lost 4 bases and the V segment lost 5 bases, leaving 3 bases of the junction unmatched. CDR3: CASRRDRYNEQFF. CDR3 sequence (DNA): TGCGCCAGCAGAAGGGACAGATACAATGAGCAGTTCTTC. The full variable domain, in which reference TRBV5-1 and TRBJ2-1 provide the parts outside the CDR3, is KAGVTQTPRYLIKTRGQQVTLSCSPISGHRSVSWYQQTPGQGLQFLFEYFSETQRNKGNFPGRFSGRQFSNSRSEMNVSTLELGDSALYLCASRRDRYNEQFFGPGTRLTVL.

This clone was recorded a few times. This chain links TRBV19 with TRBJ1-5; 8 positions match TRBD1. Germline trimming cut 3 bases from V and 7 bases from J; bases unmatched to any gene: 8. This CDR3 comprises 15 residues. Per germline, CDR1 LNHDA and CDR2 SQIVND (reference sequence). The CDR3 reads CASSIGTGRNQPQHF. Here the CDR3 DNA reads TGTGCCAGTAGTATTGGGACAGGAAGAAACCAGCCCCAGCATTTT.

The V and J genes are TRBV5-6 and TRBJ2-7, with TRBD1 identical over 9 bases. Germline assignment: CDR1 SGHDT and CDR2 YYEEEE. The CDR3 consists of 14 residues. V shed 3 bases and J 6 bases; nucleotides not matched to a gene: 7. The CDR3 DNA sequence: TGTGCCAGCAGCTCGGACAGGACAGGGGTCGAGCAGTACTTC. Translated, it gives CASSSDRTGVEQYF.

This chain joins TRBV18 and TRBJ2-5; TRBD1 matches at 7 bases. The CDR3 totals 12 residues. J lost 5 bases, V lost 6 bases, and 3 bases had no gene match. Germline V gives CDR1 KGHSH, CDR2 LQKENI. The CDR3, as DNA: TGTGCCAGCTCCCTACAGGGGGAGACCCAGTACTTC. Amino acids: CASSLQGETQYF.

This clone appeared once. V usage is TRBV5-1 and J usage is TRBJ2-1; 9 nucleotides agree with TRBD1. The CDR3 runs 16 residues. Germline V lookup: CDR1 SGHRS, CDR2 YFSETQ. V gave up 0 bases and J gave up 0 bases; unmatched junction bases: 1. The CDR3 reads CASSLEGQGSYNEQFF. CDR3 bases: TGCGCCAGCAGCTTGGAGGGACAGGGCTCCTACAATGAGCAGTTCTTC.

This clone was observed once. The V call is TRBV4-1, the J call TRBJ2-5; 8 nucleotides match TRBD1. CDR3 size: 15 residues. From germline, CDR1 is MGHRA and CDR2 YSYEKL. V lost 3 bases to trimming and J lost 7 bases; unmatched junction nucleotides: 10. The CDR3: CASSQGDRGLGTQYF. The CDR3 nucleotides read TGCGCCAGCAGCCAGGGAGACAGGGGCCTCGGGACCCAGTACTTC.

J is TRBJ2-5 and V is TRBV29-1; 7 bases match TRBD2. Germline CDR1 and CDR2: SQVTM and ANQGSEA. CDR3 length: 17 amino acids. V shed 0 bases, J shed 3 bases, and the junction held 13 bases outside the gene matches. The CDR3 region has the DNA TGCAGCGTTGAAGATCTGCCTGGTCGGGAGGTTGAAGAGACCCAGTACTTC. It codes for CSVEDLPGREVEETQYF.

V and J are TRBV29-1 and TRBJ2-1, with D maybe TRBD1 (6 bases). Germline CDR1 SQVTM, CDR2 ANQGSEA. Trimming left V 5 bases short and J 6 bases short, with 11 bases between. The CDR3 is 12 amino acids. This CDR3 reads CSVPLQGNEQFF. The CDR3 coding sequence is TGCAGCGTTCCTTTACAGGGCAATGAGCAGTTCTTC.

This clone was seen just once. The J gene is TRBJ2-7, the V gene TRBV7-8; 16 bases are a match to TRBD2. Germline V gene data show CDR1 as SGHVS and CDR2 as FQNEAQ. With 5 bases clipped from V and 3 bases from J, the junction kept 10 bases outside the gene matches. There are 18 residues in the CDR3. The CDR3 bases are TGTGCCAGCAGCCCGGGACTAGCGGGGGGGTCCAGCAACTACGAGCAGTACTTC. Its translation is CASSPGLAGGSSNYEQYF.